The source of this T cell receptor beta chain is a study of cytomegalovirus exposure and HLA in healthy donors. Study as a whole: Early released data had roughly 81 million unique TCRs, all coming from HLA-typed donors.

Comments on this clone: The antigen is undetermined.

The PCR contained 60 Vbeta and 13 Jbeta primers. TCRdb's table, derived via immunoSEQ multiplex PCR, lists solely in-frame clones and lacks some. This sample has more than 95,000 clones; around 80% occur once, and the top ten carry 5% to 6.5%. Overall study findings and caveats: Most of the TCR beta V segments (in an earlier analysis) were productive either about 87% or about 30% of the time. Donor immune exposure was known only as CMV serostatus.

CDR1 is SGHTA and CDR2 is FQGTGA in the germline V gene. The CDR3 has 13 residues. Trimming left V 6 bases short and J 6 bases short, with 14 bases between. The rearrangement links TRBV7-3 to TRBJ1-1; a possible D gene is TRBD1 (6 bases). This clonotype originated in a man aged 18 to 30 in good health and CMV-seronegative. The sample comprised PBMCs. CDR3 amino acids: CASRLQGGAEAFF. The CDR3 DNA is TGTGCCAGCAGGTTACAGGGAGGGGCTGAAGCTTTCTTT.